This TCR beta chain was retrieved from a study of T cells in pancreatic ductal adenocarcinoma. Selected pancreatic ductal adenocarcinoma patients had undergone surgery without neoadjuvant therapy. CDR3 length: 13 residues. The V end was cut by 4 bases, the J end by 12 bases, with 16 bases between. The germline V gene encodes CDR1 MGHRA and CDR2 YSYEKL. The data were produced by immunoSEQ multiplex PCR, yet TCRdb's version contains in-frame clones alone and is incomplete. The sample has roughly 100,000 clones; about 95% are singletons. The sequence was obtained from a human donor with pancreatic ductal adenocarcinoma. Sequencing was carried out using PBMCs. The chain uses TRBV4-1 and TRBJ2-1, with D maybe TRBD1 (7 bases). Here the CDR3 reads CASSPPPGGGQFF. CDR3 DNA: TGCGCCAGCAGCCCCCCCCCAGGGGGAGGGCAGTTCTTC.